This record concerns one TCR beta chain sequence. Its antigen is not known. This specimen comes from a study of CD8 T cells in ankylosing spondylitis. Overall study findings and caveats: Disease-linked clones were reportedly significantly enriched in matched ankylosing spondylitis synovial fluid.

Libraries for TCR beta were made by quantitative 5'-RACE with molecular barcodes. In TCRdb, the 5' RACE reads were re-called with MiXCR into one record per CDR3 protein. There are about 150,000 distinct CDR3 sequences in the sample; approximately 32% occur only once, and around 6% lies in the top ten. The CDR3 has 14 residues. The ends were cut back, 6 bases at V and 7 bases at J, with 19 bases in the middle. Germline CDR1 and CDR2: DFQATT and SNEGSKA (reference sequence). The sequenced sample consisted of synovial fluid, either unsorted or a sorted T cell fraction (not recorded which). This receptor was obtained from a male donor with ankylosing spondylitis. The chain employs TRBV20-1 and TRBJ2-1; D might be TRBD1 or TRBD2, each matching 7 bases. CDR3 protein: CSATQGGGRNEQFF. CDR3 DNA: TGCAGTGCCACCCAGGGGGGGGGCAGAAATGAGCAGTTCTTC.